A selection of T cell receptor beta chains follows, all from one sample in a study of human T cells and chemical hapten exposure. TCRdb reprocessed the RACE reads with MiXCR, giving one entry per CDR3 protein. The repertoire holds approximately 260,000 distinct CDR3 sequences, with about 8.1% as singletons. The source material was whole blood, sampled in connection with sensitization to the hapten diphenylcyclopropenone (DPC). Receptors originate from a woman in her 40s with alopecia areata. Some clones in this sample may be carry-over from other donors' samples. Both conserved end residues are part of each CDR3. The D gene is left open where the match is weak. Rows may omit the clone size; those that give it use once, few, many or a size class.

d_gene: -
j_gene: TRBJ1-2
abundance: few
v_gene: TRBV6-1
CDR3aa: CASSGGLQDYGYTF
CDR3nt: TGTGCCAGCAGTGGGGGACTTCAGGACTATGGCTACACCTTC

d_gene: -
j_gene: TRBJ2-7
abundance: -
v_gene: TRBV6-6
CDR3aa: CASSYLRQGGYEQYF
CDR3nt: TGTGCCAGCAGTTACTTACGACAGGGAGGGTACGAGCAGTACTTC

d_gene: -
j_gene: TRBJ2-7
abundance: -
v_gene: TRBV27
CDR3aa: CASSLTPGTFSYEQYF
CDR3nt: TGTGCCAGCAGTTTAACGCCGGGGACATTTTCCTACGAGCAGTACTTC

d_gene: TRBD2
j_gene: TRBJ2-3
abundance: few
v_gene: TRBV15
CDR3aa: CATSRGTSNTDTQYF
CDR3nt: TGTGCCACCAGCAGGGGGACTAGCAACACAGATACGCAGTATTTT

d_gene: TRBD1
j_gene: TRBJ2-7
abundance: many
v_gene: TRBV5-1
CDR3aa: CASSLGQGLDEQYF
CDR3nt: TGCGCCAGCAGCTTGGGACAGGGCCTGGACGAGCAGTACTTC

d_gene: TRBD2
j_gene: TRBJ2-5
abundance: few
v_gene: TRBV7-8
CDR3aa: CASSLAGSGKTQYF
CDR3nt: TGTGCCAGCAGCTTAGCTGGAAGCGGGAAGACCCAGTACTTC

d_gene: -
j_gene: TRBJ1-1
abundance: -
v_gene: TRBV7-9
CDR3aa: CASSLSSWGAEAFF
CDR3nt: TGTGCCAGCAGCTTATCCTCATGGGGTGCTGAAGCTTTCTTT

d_gene: -
j_gene: TRBJ1-4
abundance: -
v_gene: TRBV20-1
CDR3aa: CSARDVGTLEKLFF
CDR3nt: TGCAGTGCTAGAGATGTGGGGACCCTGGAAAAACTGTTTTTT

d_gene: -
j_gene: TRBJ2-3
abundance: -
v_gene: TRBV12-5
CDR3aa: CASGLSLSTDTQYF
CDR3nt: TGTGCTAGTGGTTTGTCCCTCAGCACAGATACGCAGTATTTT

d_gene: -
j_gene: TRBJ2-1
abundance: -
v_gene: TRBV10-2
CDR3aa: CASSESSGAYNEQFF
CDR3nt: TGCGCCAGCAGTGAGAGTTCAGGCGCCTACAATGAGCAGTTCTTC

d_gene: -
j_gene: TRBJ1-6
abundance: -
v_gene: TRBV7-8
CDR3aa: CASSGPGGTINSPLHF
CDR3nt: TGTGCCAGCAGCGGACCGGGGGGCACAATTAATTCACCCCTCCACTTT

d_gene: TRBD2
j_gene: TRBJ2-1
abundance: many
v_gene: TRBV24-1
CDR3aa: CATSGPKMTLAGSEQFF
CDR3nt: TGTGCCACCAGTGGCCCAAAAATGACCTTAGCGGGAAGTGAGCAGTTCTTC

d_gene: -
j_gene: TRBJ2-2
abundance: -
v_gene: TRBV28
CDR3aa: CASSNPTGELFF
CDR3nt: TGTGCCAGCAGCAACCCCACCGGGGAGCTGTTTTTT

d_gene: -
j_gene: TRBJ2-1
abundance: many
v_gene: TRBV5-1
CDR3aa: CASSLKVEPAEKFF
CDR3nt: TGCGCCAGCAGCTTGAAGGTGGAACCCGCCGAGAAGTTCTTC

d_gene: TRBD2
j_gene: TRBJ2-1
abundance: -
v_gene: TRBV4-2
CDR3aa: CASSATSGRYNEQFF
CDR3nt: TGTGCCAGCAGCGCGACTAGCGGGAGATACAATGAGCAGTTCTTC

d_gene: TRBD1
j_gene: TRBJ1-1
abundance: few
v_gene: TRBV4-1
CDR3aa: CASSQGYRGNVEAFF
CDR3nt: TGCGCCAGCAGCCAGGGATACAGGGGAAACGTTGAAGCTTTCTTT

d_gene: TRBD2
j_gene: TRBJ2-3
abundance: -
v_gene: TRBV6-4
CDR3aa: CASSDPGLGPDTQYF
CDR3nt: TGTGCCAGCAGTGACCCTGGACTAGGGCCAGATACGCAGTATTTT

d_gene: -
j_gene: TRBJ2-3
abundance: few
v_gene: TRBV11-1
CDR3aa: CASSLDFTDTQYF
CDR3nt: TGTGCCAGCAGCTTAGACTTCACAGATACGCAGTATTTT

d_gene: TRBD1
j_gene: TRBJ2-3
abundance: many
v_gene: TRBV7-2
CDR3aa: CASSSQGAKTDTQYF
CDR3nt: TGTGCCAGCAGCTCACAGGGGGCCAAGACAGATACGCAGTATTTT

d_gene: -
j_gene: TRBJ2-7
abundance: few
v_gene: TRBV5-5
CDR3aa: CASSLGGLIYEQYF
CDR3nt: TGTGCCAGCAGCTTGGGGGGACTGATCTACGAGCAGTACTTC

d_gene: -
j_gene: TRBJ1-4
abundance: -
v_gene: TRBV28
CDR3aa: CASSPDGEGSRNEKLFF
CDR3nt: TGTGCCAGCAGCCCAGATGGGGAGGGGTCCCGTAATGAAAAACTGTTTTTT

d_gene: -
j_gene: TRBJ2-6
abundance: few
v_gene: TRBV29-1
CDR3aa: CSASGDSGANVLTF
CDR3nt: TGCAGTGCATCGGGGGACTCTGGGGCCAACGTCCTGACTTTC

d_gene: TRBD1
j_gene: TRBJ2-2
abundance: -
v_gene: TRBV7-9
CDR3aa: CASSTQGAGGELFF
CDR3nt: TGTGCCAGCAGCACACAGGGGGCCGGCGGGGAGCTGTTTTTT

d_gene: -
j_gene: TRBJ2-3
abundance: -
v_gene: TRBV20-1
CDR3aa: CSALSGRTRSSTDTQYF
CDR3nt: TGCAGTGCTCTAAGTGGTCGGACCCGCTCTAGCACAGATACGCAGTATTTT

d_gene: TRBD2
j_gene: TRBJ2-3
abundance: -
v_gene: TRBV12-3/TRBV12-4
CDR3aa: CASSPQRGRTDTQYF
CDR3nt: TGTGCCAGCAGCCCTCAGCGGGGTCGCACAGATACGCAGTATTTT

d_gene: TRBD2
j_gene: TRBJ2-1
abundance: few
v_gene: TRBV20-1
CDR3aa: CSARGVAGVYNEQFF
CDR3nt: TGCAGTGCTAGAGGTGTAGCGGGAGTCTACAATGAGCAGTTCTTC

d_gene: -
j_gene: TRBJ2-7
abundance: many
v_gene: TRBV10-1
CDR3aa: CASSESPLGDYEQYF
CDR3nt: TGCGCCAGCAGTGAGTCGCCTTTGGGGGACTACGAGCAGTACTTC

d_gene: -
j_gene: TRBJ1-1
abundance: -
v_gene: TRBV2
CDR3aa: CASSELGLMNTEAFF
CDR3nt: TGTGCCAGCAGTGAGTTGGGGTTAATGAACACTGAAGCTTTCTTT

d_gene: TRBD1
j_gene: TRBJ2-4
abundance: few
v_gene: TRBV27
CDR3aa: CASKRTGSKVAVLNIQYF
CDR3nt: TGTGCCAGTAAACGGACAGGGAGTAAGGTAGCGGTATTAAACATTCAGTACTTC

d_gene: TRBD1
j_gene: TRBJ2-7
abundance: few
v_gene: TRBV28
CDR3aa: CASRKTGGTHEQYF
CDR3nt: TGTGCCAGCAGAAAGACAGGGGGTACCCACGAGCAGTACTTC

d_gene: -
j_gene: TRBJ2-2
abundance: -
v_gene: TRBV5-4
CDR3aa: CASSSGTPATGELFF
CDR3nt: TGTGCCAGCAGTTCCGGGACTCCCGCTACCGGGGAGCTGTTTTTT

d_gene: -
j_gene: TRBJ2-1
abundance: few
v_gene: TRBV12-3/TRBV12-4
CDR3aa: CASSPTVGSPNEQFF
CDR3nt: TGTGCCAGCAGCCCTACGGTGGGTTCCCCCAATGAGCAGTTCTTC

d_gene: TRBD1
j_gene: TRBJ2-1
abundance: many
v_gene: TRBV6-2/TRBV6-3
CDR3aa: CASSPSEGASEQFF
CDR3nt: TGTGCCAGCAGTCCCTCTGAGGGGGCCAGTGAGCAGTTCTTC

d_gene: TRBD1
j_gene: TRBJ2-2
abundance: many
v_gene: TRBV7-9
CDR3aa: CASSPSGGGITGELFF
CDR3nt: TGTGCCAGCAGTCCCTCAGGGGGCGGAATAACTGGGGAGCTGTTTTTT

d_gene: -
j_gene: TRBJ1-3
abundance: few
v_gene: TRBV29-1
CDR3aa: CSARDPGNTIYF
CDR3nt: TGCAGCGCCAGGGACCCTGGGAACACCATATATTTT

d_gene: -
j_gene: TRBJ2-3
abundance: -
v_gene: TRBV6-1
CDR3aa: CASSEIGTDTQYF
CDR3nt: TGTGCCAGCAGTGAAATCGGCACAGATACGCAGTATTTT

d_gene: -
j_gene: TRBJ2-4
abundance: few
v_gene: TRBV4-1
CDR3aa: CASSQDPRTPKNIQYF
CDR3nt: TGCGCCAGCAGCCAAGATCCCAGGACACCGAAAAACATTCAGTACTTC

d_gene: TRBD2
j_gene: TRBJ2-1
abundance: -
v_gene: TRBV9
CDR3aa: CASSLTSGRGNEQFF
CDR3nt: TGTGCCAGCAGCTTGACTAGCGGGAGGGGCAATGAGCAGTTCTTC

d_gene: -
j_gene: TRBJ1-4
abundance: medium-sized
v_gene: TRBV9
CDR3aa: CASSVDPQGTNEKLFF
CDR3nt: TGTGCCAGCAGCGTAGATCCGCAGGGCACTAATGAAAAACTGTTTTTT

d_gene: -
j_gene: TRBJ2-1
abundance: -
v_gene: TRBV7-9
CDR3aa: CASSHQTEQFF
CDR3nt: TGTGCCAGCAGCCACCAGACTGAGCAGTTCTTC

d_gene: -
j_gene: TRBJ2-7
abundance: few
v_gene: TRBV14
CDR3aa: CASSQDPLYEQYF
CDR3nt: TGTGCCAGCAGCCAAGATCCCTTATACGAGCAGTACTTC

d_gene: -
j_gene: TRBJ2-3
abundance: few
v_gene: TRBV10-3
CDR3aa: CAISDPVANLTTDTQYF
CDR3nt: TGTGCCATCAGCGATCCCGTAGCGAACCTAACCACAGATACGCAGTATTTT

d_gene: -
j_gene: TRBJ2-7
abundance: few
v_gene: TRBV28
CDR3aa: CASSFETLYEQYF
CDR3nt: TGTGCCAGCAGTTTCGAGACCCTCTACGAGCAGTACTTC

d_gene: TRBD1
j_gene: TRBJ1-1
abundance: -
v_gene: TRBV20-1
CDR3aa: CSASGGVGTAEAFF
CDR3nt: TGCAGTGCTAGCGGGGGCGTGGGGACAGCTGAAGCTTTCTTT

d_gene: TRBD2
j_gene: TRBJ2-7
abundance: -
v_gene: TRBV6-1
CDR3aa: CASTLAGFSEQYF
CDR3nt: TGTGCCAGCACCCTAGCGGGATTCTCCGAGCAGTACTTC

d_gene: TRBD2
j_gene: TRBJ2-3
abundance: few
v_gene: TRBV11-2
CDR3aa: CASSGPGLASDTQYF
CDR3nt: TGTGCCAGCAGCGGCCCCGGACTAGCGTCAGATACGCAGTATTTT

d_gene: -
j_gene: TRBJ2-5
abundance: once
v_gene: TRBV6-2/TRBV6-3
CDR3aa: CASNYGAQYF
CDR3nt: TGTGCCAGCAACTACGGGGCCCAGTACTTC

d_gene: -
j_gene: TRBJ2-5
abundance: -
v_gene: TRBV6-5
CDR3aa: CASSYSIQETQYF
CDR3nt: TGTGCCAGCAGTTACTCGATCCAAGAGACCCAGTACTTC

d_gene: -
j_gene: TRBJ2-7
abundance: few
v_gene: TRBV6-1
CDR3aa: CASSGTLDEQYF
CDR3nt: TGTGCCAGCAGTGGGACCCTGGACGAGCAGTACTTC